The clone carrying this T cell receptor beta chain was seen once. This sample stems from a study of blood T cell repertoires in COVID-19. Original methodology: Scientists estimated how many nucleated cells there were by amplifying reference gene primers. Sequenced by immunoSEQ multiplex PCR; TCRdb stores in-frame clones only, minus some. Clonal size and the V and J genes are those of that table, whereas D and trimming came from the DNA. This table has approximately 280,000 clones, 85% appearing once. The CDR3 is 15 residues long. Unmatched junction bases numbered 6, after V lost 3 bases and J lost 8 bases. Germline V gives CDR1 SGDLS, CDR2 YYNGEE. Everyone who took part was about 18 to 90 years old, and they came from 24 US areas. Participants reported their clinical history, and cohort assignment relied on those reports. The study counted Cohort 3 donors as recovered given two negative PCRs, clearance, or symptom resolution.

V gene TRBV9 combines with J gene TRBJ1-6, with 9 nucleotides matching TRBD1. The sequence came from a woman aged 50 to 65 who had recovered from COVID-19. The specimen sequenced was PBMCs or T cells enriched from blood (not recorded which). The CDR3 region has the DNA TGTGCCAGCAGCGAGGGACAGGGCTCGGATTCACCCCTCCACTTT. Amino acids: CASSEGQGSDSPLHF.